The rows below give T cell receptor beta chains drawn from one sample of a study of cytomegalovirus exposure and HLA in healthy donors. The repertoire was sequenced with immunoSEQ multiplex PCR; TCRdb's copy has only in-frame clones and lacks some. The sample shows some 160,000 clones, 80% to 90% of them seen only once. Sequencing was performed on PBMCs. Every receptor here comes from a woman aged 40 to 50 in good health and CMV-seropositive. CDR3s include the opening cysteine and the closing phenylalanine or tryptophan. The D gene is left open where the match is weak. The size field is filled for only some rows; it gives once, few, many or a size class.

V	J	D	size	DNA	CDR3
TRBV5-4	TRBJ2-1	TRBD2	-	TGTGCCAGCACCTCGGGACTAGCGGGGACGAGCTCCTACAATGAGCAGTTCTTC	CASTSGLAGTSSYNEQFF
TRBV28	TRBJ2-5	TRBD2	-	TGTGCCAGCAGTCCATGGACTAGCGGGAGGGGGGGACAAGAGACCCAGTACTTC	CASSPWTSGRGGQETQYF
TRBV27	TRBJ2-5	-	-	TGTGCCAGCATAGGCGGCGAGACCCAGTACTTC	CASIGGETQYF
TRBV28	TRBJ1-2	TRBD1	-	TGTGCCAGCAGCGGACAGGTTAACTATGGCTACACCTTC	CASSGQVNYGYTF
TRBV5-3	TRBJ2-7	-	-	TGTGCCAGAAGCCGAAGTCTTCAAAAAGACATCTCCTACGAGCAGTACTTC	CARSRSLQKDISYEQYF
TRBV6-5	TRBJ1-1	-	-	TGTGCCAGCAACAGACAAATTGGCAGGGACACTGAAGCTTTCTTT	CASNRQIGRDTEAFF
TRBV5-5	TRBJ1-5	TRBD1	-	TGTGCCAGCAGCCAATTGTGGGACAGGGTTGTACATCAGCCCCAGCATTTT	CASSQLWDRVVHQPQHF
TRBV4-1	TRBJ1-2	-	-	TGCGCCAGCAGCCAACGGGACACGAATAACTATGGCTACACCTTC	CASSQRDTNNYGYTF
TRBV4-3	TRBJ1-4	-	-	TGCGCCAGCAGCCTCGTGGGGGGGCGTAATGAAAAACTGTTTTTT	CASSLVGGRNEKLFF
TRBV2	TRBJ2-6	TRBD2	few	TGTGCCAGCAGACCTAGCGGGGCTATAATAGGGGGCGGGGCCAACGTCCTGACTTTC	CASRPSGAIIGGGANVLTF
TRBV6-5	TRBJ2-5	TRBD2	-	TGTGCCAGCAGCCGGACTAGCGGGAGCCAAGAGACCCAGTACTTC	CASSRTSGSQETQYF
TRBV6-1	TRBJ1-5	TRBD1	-	TGTGCCAGCAGTGGGGGACAGGTCAATCAGCCCCAGCATTTT	CASSGGQVNQPQHF
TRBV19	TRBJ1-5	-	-	TGTGCCAGTAGCTCAGAGCAGGGGATTGCTCAGCCCCAGCATTTT	CASSSEQGIAQPQHF
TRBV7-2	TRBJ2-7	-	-	TGTGCCAGCAGTGCGGGGTGGCGCGAGCAGTACTTC	CASSAGWREQYF
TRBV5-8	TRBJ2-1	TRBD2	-	TGTGCCAGCAGGATGAGCGGGAGCGGGAATGAGCAGTTCTTC	CASRMSGSGNEQFF
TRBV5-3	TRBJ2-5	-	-	TGTGCCAGAAGCTTGCAAACGGAGGGCTGGTTAGGAGAGACCCAGTACTTC	CARSLQTEGWLGETQYF
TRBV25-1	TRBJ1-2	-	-	TGTGCCAGCAGCCCGGCGGCGGGGGTCGCCGGGTATGGCTACACCTTC	CASSPAAGVAGYGYTF
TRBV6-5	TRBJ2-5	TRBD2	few	TGTGCCAGCAGTCGACTAGCGGGACAAGAGACCCAGTACTTC	CASSRLAGQETQYF
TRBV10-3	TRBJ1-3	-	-	TGTGCCATGTCCCCCGGAGACTCTGGAAACACCATATATTTT	CAMSPGDSGNTIYF
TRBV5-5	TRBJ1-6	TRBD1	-	TGTGCCAGCAGCTCCAGGACAGGGGCAAATTCACCCCTCCACTTT	CASSSRTGANSPLHF
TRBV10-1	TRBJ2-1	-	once	TGCGCCAGCAGTGTATCCCAGGGCGATGAGCAGTTCTTC	CASSVSQGDEQFF
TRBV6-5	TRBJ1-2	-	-	TGTGCCAGCAGTCAAACGCCTCACGGGTCCAGCACCTTC	CASSQTPHGSSTF
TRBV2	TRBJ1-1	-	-	TGTGCCAGCCGAAACCGCGGTTTCATGAACACTGAAGCTTTCTTT	CASRNRGFMNTEAFF